These 20 T cell receptor beta chains were all obtained from the same sample, sequenced in a study of control samples from healthy donors and cancer patients. Data came from immunoSEQ multiplex PCR; TCRdb stores just in-frame clones and leaves some out. The sample contains some 140,000 clones, 94% of which appear only once. Material: blood. The origin of the receptors is a man aged 35 to 55 in good health.

V is TRBV10-1 and J is TRBJ1-5; no clear D gene. The ends were cut back, 7 bases at V and 3 bases at J, with 22 bases in the middle. The germline V gene encodes CDR1 WNHNN and CDR2 SYGVQD (reference sequence). The CDR3 extends over 17 amino acids. CDR3 residues: CASTPPGGESVNQPQHF. The CDR3 bases are TGCGCCAGCACTCCCCCAGGCGGGGAATCAGTCAATCAGCCCCAGCATTTT.

The rearrangement uses TRBV27 and TRBJ2-7; the match to TRBD2 covers 13 bases. Germline CDR1 reads MNHEY; CDR2 reads SMNVEV (reference sequence). This CDR3 has 13 amino acids. Trimming cost V 9 bases and J 3 bases; bases outside gene matches: 2. CDR3 bases: TGTGCCAGTGGACTAGCGGGGGTCTACGAGCAGTACTTC. It yields the protein CASGLAGVYEQYF.

This clone was found once. The chain has TRBV5-1 and TRBJ2-3, with a tentative D call TRBD1 (6 bases). Trimming took off 4 bases at V and 5 bases at J, with 17 bases between the two ends. This CDR3 has 15 residues. CDR1 SGHRS and CDR2 YFSETQ come from the germline V gene. CDR3 sequence: CASSPEGGGQDTQYF. CDR3 nucleotide sequence: TGCGCCAGCAGCCCAGAAGGGGGTGGTCAAGATACGCAGTATTTT.

The chain combines TRBV7-2 with TRBJ1-1, with D unclear. CDR3 length equals 13 residues. V lost 2 bases and J 0 bases, leaving 4 bases between the germline ends. Germline V gene lookup returns CDR1 SGHTA and CDR2 FQGNSA. The CDR3 spells CASSLSVNTEAFF. Here the CDR3 DNA reads TGTGCCAGCAGCTTATCAGTGAACACTGAAGCTTTCTTT. Drawing the rest from reference TRBV7-2 and TRBJ1-1, the complete variable domain is GAGVSQSPSNKVTEKGKDVELRCDPISGHTALYWYRQSLGQGLEFLIYFQGNSAPDKSGLPSDRFSAERTGGSVSTLTIQRTQQEDSAVYLCASSLSVNTEAFFGQGTRLTVV.

The chain combines TRBV12-3 or TRBV12-4 with TRBJ1-1, with 11 nucleotides matching TRBD1. Unmatched junction bases numbered 3, after V lost 6 bases and J lost 6 bases. The CDR3 has 13 residues. CDR3 nucleotide sequence: TGTGCCAGCAGGCCGGGACAGGGGGCTGAAGCTTTCTTT. Its protein is CASRPGQGAEAFF.

This clone was picked up many times. The rearrangement links TRBV6-1 to TRBJ1-4; the D is unclear. The length of the CDR3 is 14 residues. CDR1 and CDR2 from the germline V gene are MNHNS and SASEGT. The germline V and J ends were trimmed by 3 bases and 8 bases, with 13 bases remaining between them. CDR3 DNA sequence: TGTGCCAGCAGTGAGGACCCGGGGAGGGAAAAACTGTTTTTT. Its protein product is CASSEDPGREKLFF.

The CDR3 coding sequence is TGTGCCAGTAGTATGGCTAGCGGGGGATACAATGAGCAGTTCTTC. Encoded protein: CASSMASGGYNEQFF. The chain uses TRBV19 and TRBJ2-1, with 10 bases lining up with TRBD2. Germline assignment: CDR1 LNHDA and CDR2 SQIVND (reference sequence). The V gene end was trimmed by 3 bases and the J gene end by 4 bases; junction bases not matched to a gene: 3. The CDR3 extends over 15 amino acids.

The chain recombines TRBV18 with TRBJ1-4; 7 bases line up with TRBD1. The junction had 7 bases not matched to a gene; V was cut back by 3 bases and J by 3 bases. CDR1 and CDR2 from the germline V gene are KGHSH and LQKENI. The CDR3 runs 16 residues. For the CDR3, the DNA is TGTGCCAGCTCACCGCGTGACAGGGTGCCTAATGAAAAACTGTTTTTT. Translated: CASSPRDRVPNEKLFF.

The gene calls are TRBV5-1 and TRBJ1-2; no firm D call. V gave up 4 bases and J gave up 3 bases, with 7 bases separating them. The germline CDR1 and CDR2 sequences are SGHRS and YFSETQ. The CDR3 has 12 amino acids. The CDR3 loop is CASSPGHYGYTF. CDR3 DNA: TGCGCCAGCAGCCCAGGACACTATGGCTACACCTTC.

The genes are TRBV10-2 and TRBJ1-5, with D uncertain. The V gene lost 0 bases and the J gene lost 2 bases, with 5 bases spanning the gap. Per the germline V gene, CDR1 is WSHSY and CDR2 is SAAADI. The CDR3 runs to 14 residues. The CDR3 loop is CASSESGGNQPQHF. In DNA form, the CDR3 reads TGCGCCAGCAGTGAGTCGGGAGGCAATCAGCCCCAGCATTTT.

The sample holds one count of this clone. This chain uses TRBV6-5 with TRBJ2-7; D is unclear. Germline assignment: CDR1 MNHEY and CDR2 SVGAGI. V was pared by 8 bases and J by 4 bases, with 9 bases between. This CDR3 contains 11 residues. CDR3 coding DNA: TGTGCCAGCGCCTGGACGTACGAGCAGTACTTC. This sequence encodes CASAWTYEQYF.

V usage is TRBV5-5 and J usage is TRBJ1-2; perhaps TRBD1 as D (5 bases). The CDR3 length is 14 residues. Germline CDR1 and CDR2: SGHKS and YYEKEE (reference sequence). V lost 5 bases to trimming and J lost 4 bases, with 15 bases between them. The chain's CDR3 is CASRPARDGYGYTF. CDR3 in DNA: TGTGCCAGCAGACCGGCCCGGGACGGCTATGGCTACACCTTC.

The CDR3 protein is CASSSRGRSNTGELFF. For the CDR3, the DNA is TGTGCCAGTAGTTCCCGGGGACGGTCGAACACCGGGGAGCTGTTTTTT. The chain employs TRBV19 and TRBJ2-2; D tentatively fits TRBD1 or TRBD2 (5 bases each). Germline CDR1 and CDR2: LNHDA and SQIVND (reference sequence). Trimming took 5 bases from V and 0 from J, leaving 13 bases between them. The CDR3 spans 16 residues.

This chain's CDR3 is CSVVERGGTDTQYF. CDR3 nucleotides: TGCAGCGTTGTCGAGCGGGGGGGTACAGATACGCAGTATTTT. The chain is built from TRBV29-1 and TRBJ2-3; 10 bases map to TRBD2. V lost 4 bases and J lost 3; bases outside the gene matches: 4. The CDR3 is 14 residues long. The germline CDR1 and CDR2 sequences are SQVTM and ANQGSEA.

A note on this clone: Other DNA variants within this sample encode the same CDR3. The J gene is TRBJ1-3, the V gene TRBV6-5; TRBD1 agrees at 8 bases. Germline V gene lookup returns CDR1 MNHEY and CDR2 SVGAGI. The CDR3 covers 15 residues. The J segment lost 1 base and the V segment lost 2 bases, leaving 1 base of the junction unmatched. The CDR3 is CASSYDRGSGNTIYF. CDR3 in DNA: TGTGCCAGCAGTTACGACAGGGGATCTGGAAACACCATATATTTT.

The chain uses TRBV24-1 and TRBJ1-5; TRBD1 matches 8 bases. CDR1 is KGHDR and CDR2 is SFDVKD in the germline V gene. The CDR3 length is 17 residues. After removal of 4 bases from V and 2 bases from J, the junction contained 9 bases not matched to a gene. The CDR3 sequence is CATSDSGTGQGNQPQHF. The CDR3 DNA follows: TGTGCCACCAGTGACTCCGGGACAGGCCAGGGCAATCAGCCCCAGCATTTT.

The chain employs TRBV5-1 and TRBJ2-2, with D uncertain. Germline V lookup: CDR1 SGHRS, CDR2 YFSETQ. Trimming took 7 bases from V and 1 from J, leaving 14 bases between them. The CDR3 is 15 residues long. CDR3 coding DNA: TGCGCCAGCGAATTGGGTCCGCAGAACACCGGGGAGCTGTTTTTT. As protein: CASELGPQNTGELFF.

V usage is TRBV2 and J usage is TRBJ1-1; TRBD1 is a possible D gene (6 bases). Germline assignment: CDR1 SNHLY and CDR2 FYNNEI. The CDR3 totals 16 residues. V was clipped by 5 bases and J by 5 bases, with 21 bases between them. CDR3 amino acids: CASSSRRGSSKTEAFF. For the CDR3, the DNA is TGTGCCAGCAGTTCACGCAGGGGATCATCGAAAACTGAAGCTTTCTTT.

V gene TRBV4-1 combines with J gene TRBJ1-6, with 7 bases aligning to TRBD1. V was clipped by 4 bases and J by 8 bases; unmatched bases: 11. The CDR3 totals 16 residues. Germline V gene sequence: CDR1 MGHRA, CDR2 YSYEKL. The CDR3 nucleotides are TGCGCCAGCAGCCCAGGAGAATTCCAGGGGGATTCACCCCTCCACTTT. Amino acids: CASSPGEFQGDSPLHF.

V is TRBV20-1 and J is TRBJ2-1; D could derive from TRBD1 or TRBD2 (5 bases each). Germline V gene data show CDR1 as DFQATT and CDR2 as SNEGSKA (reference sequence). This CDR3 spans 15 amino acids. V was pared by 3 bases and J by 2 bases, with 14 bases between. CDR3 residues: CSASRTGAAYNEQFF. DNA of the CDR3: TGCAGTGCTAGTCGGACCGGGGCGGCCTACAATGAGCAGTTCTTC.